This TCR beta chain was retrieved from a study of CD8 T cells in acute hepatitis C reinfection. Trimming cost V 4 bases and J 2 bases, with 10 bases left between them. The CDR3 is 13 residues long. CDR1 is SGHDT, CDR2 YYEEEE, per germline. This clone was observed once. Its antigen is unidentified. Method: immunoSEQ multiplex PCR; TCRdb's copy keeps in-frame clones and lacks some. The table includes approximately 39,000 clones, just under 90% detected once. Indicated time point: naive CD8 control sorted from an acute-time-point sample. Study results and caveats: Bulk TCRbeta-only sequencing left public clonotype pairing undetermined. TRBV04 and TRBV06 were preferentially used in all groups, not explained by naive pool overrepresentation.

Sample: naive CD8+ T cells from PBMCs. This clonotype originated in a man aged 30 to 39 with chronic hepatitis C. V usage is TRBV5-6 and J usage is TRBJ2-7, with D perhaps matching TRBD1 (5 bases). This CDR3 is CASSPGRAYEQYF. The CDR3, as DNA: TGTGCCAGCAGCCCCGGCAGGGCCTACGAGCAGTACTTC.